This note documents a single T cell receptor beta chain sequence. What this receptor recognizes is not known. The data derive from a study of cytomegalovirus exposure and HLA in healthy donors (dated by TCRdb to about 2017). With regard to the full study: According to an earlier analysis of a few hundred of the donors, about 179 million T cells yielded roughly 110 million unique TCR beta sequences and about 280 Gb of sequence data. A later analysis re-examined previously published TCR beta repertoires from more than 600 donors and added high-resolution HLA genotyping to investigate patterns of TCR occurrence. The study aimed to test whether cataloging public T cell receptors could reveal signatures of past pathogen exposure. In addition to the first cohort of approximately 650 subjects, a separate validation cohort of 100 to 150 different subjects was used. In an earlier analysis of roughly 540 of the donors, high-throughput TCR beta sequencing was used to judge whether each TCR beta V gene segment behaved as functional or pseudogenic. The later analysis used no new phenotypic data to find candidate immune exposures, relying instead on TCR beta sequences and their occurrence across donors. About 300 gigabases of sequencing data and 80 million or so unique TCR sequences were included in an early release covering over 600 HLA-typed donors. The study used immunosequencing to profile the T cell repertoires of some 600 subjects and linked those repertoires to cytomegalovirus serostatus. HLA typing covered class I and class II loci at four-digit resolution. A later genetic analysis took genome-wide SNP genotypes for about 55% of the 666 donors and used that subset as a discovery cohort. High-throughput TCR immunosequencing, statistical association of individual TCRs with disease status, and machine learning were combined to predict cytomegalovirus infection status. A handful of DR-DQ haplotypes were treated as single units for association and clustering because of strong linkage in the cohort. Typing coverage differed by locus: A, B, C, DRB1 and DQB1 were typed in about 620-640 donors, DQA1 in about 500, DPA1 in 600 to 610, and DPB1 in approximately 450. Among 350 to 400 genotyped donors of the cohort, an average of about 240,000 unique TCR beta nucleotide sequences were sequenced per donor, around a sixth of them non-productive. All discovery cohort repertoires had been generated on a single sequencing platform. Of the roughly 430 genotyped donors, 81% fell in the genetic ancestry cluster associated with self-reported Caucasian donors. Donor age, sex, ethnicity and CMV serostatus were compiled alongside the repertoire data.

Looking up the germline V gene (reference sequence) yields CDR1 SEHNR and CDR2 FQNEAQ. The V end loses 5 bases and the J end loses 1 base, and a stretch of 10 bases separates them. The CDR3 starts with the cysteine, ends with the phenylalanine, and has 14 residues. Only the CDR3 DNA is retained, 42 bases long and in frame from the first base. The library relied on the immunoSEQ multiplex PCR assay. For the multiplex PCR, a mixture combining 60 forward primers for TCR Vbeta segments and 13 reverse primers for TCR Jbeta segments was used. Amplification of the CDR3 region of rearranged TCR beta genes was performed with a multiplex PCR assay on genomic DNA. Amplified TCR beta libraries were sequenced as 87-base-pair reads on the Illumina HiSeq System. Per the original workflow: A later analysis tallied approximately 87 million unique TCR beta chains across the 650 to 750 repertoires, and roughly 11 million of those chains were shared by two or more donors. A nearest-neighbor algorithm error-corrected the raw reads and collapsed the reads into unique sequences, merging closely related sequences to remove PCR and sequencing errors. V, D and J gene segments were assigned by aligning CDR3 sequences to IMGT reference sequences. Each retained sequence needed at least a six-nucleotide match to both a V gene segment and a J gene segment. A rearrangement was called productive if the CDR3 had no stop codons and remained in frame with V and J, and every other rearrangement was called non-productive. Following IMGT convention, CDR3 was defined as the stretch from the second conserved V-encoded cysteine to the conserved J-encoded phenylalanine. Sequences without an unambiguous match to a single V gene segment were excluded from the earlier analysis of 587 of the donors. In an earlier analysis of 587 of the donors, a V segment was called functional when productive rearrangements were above 56.7%, and segregating when the standard deviation between donors exceeded 5%. A statistical classification framework was developed to diagnose cytomegalovirus status using the catalog of TCR beta chain sequences. In a later analysis, V and J genes were assigned by comparing TCR nucleotide sequences against IMGT/GENE-DB human TR gene sequences. Using the TCRdist pipeline, a later analysis assigned CDR3 sequences along with most-parsimonious VDJ recombination scenarios. In a later analysis, every TCR beta chain was defined by the combination of its CDR3 amino acid sequence and its V-gene family, and reads without a unique V-gene family were dropped. In a later analysis, 500 to 700 highly shared, low-generation-probability nucleotide sequences were removed to address suspected cross-contamination and a sequencing artifact. In a later analysis, a clonal expansion index was calculated for each public chain from normalized within-repertoire ranks of inferred template counts. In a later analysis, generation probabilities were computed using a VDJ recombination model fitted to out-of-frame rearrangements, and the results were checked against IGoR. A later analysis scored TCR-TCR, TCR-HLA and TCR-CMV co-occurrence with hypergeometric tests, applying a repertoire-size bias correction to TCR pairs. In a later analysis, false discovery rates were estimated by permuting HLA or CMV assignments 20 times. In a later analysis, co-occurring TCRs were grouped with DBSCAN, and TCRdist sequence similarity was added when clustering was performed within HLA-allele-positive subsets. Repertoires with fewer than 30,000 or more than 120,000 public chains were left out of co-occurrence clustering, as were about 5 repertoires with anomalous nucleotide sharing. TCRdb's version of the immuneACCESS table is confined to in-frame rearrangements and falls short of the full clone set. An unresolved V gene accounts for under half of the shortfall where checked; the remainder is of unknown origin. V and J calls plus clone size are reproduced from that table; the DNA served to infer D and trimming. The sample table records under 90,000 clones. The top ten hold roughly 14% of the sample.

The cohort was made up of hundreds of healthy bone marrow donors. Cohort members were all nominally healthy when sampled, although unrecorded immune exposures were likely present. The donor tested CMV seropositive, placing the donor among the 290 or so seropositive members of the cohort. A peripheral blood sample was collected from each donor, and TCR beta sequencing was performed on peripheral blood mononuclear cells. The Qiagen DNeasy Blood Extraction Kit was used to extract genomic DNA from the blood cell samples. Points the paper makes about the study in general: Linkage disequilibrium might explain the correlated functional status among segregating V segments, but an unknown experimental factor could not be ruled out. Because HLA typing was missing for some donors at each locus, association tests included only the typed subset. Specific HLA alleles were associated with over 15,000 TCR beta sequences at a false discovery rate of 0.05 in a later analysis. The only immune exposure information available for the cohort was CMV serostatus. The presence/absence analyses assumed that sequencing depth was roughly uniform across donors, and that assumption may not be true. In a later analysis, most CMV-associated TCR beta chains were found to appear HLA-restricted, with HLA associations seemingly driven largely by CMV exposure. An earlier analysis of some 560 of the donors showed that most TCR beta V segments appeared in productive rearrangements either about 87% or about 30% of the time, which broadly matched IMGT annotations. A later genetic analysis reported fewer N-insertions in productive TCRs among donors in an Asian-associated ancestry cluster than the roughly 700-donor mean. A total of 150 to 200 TCR beta chains were listed by the study as associated with cytomegalovirus. Three of the identified cytomegalovirus-associated TCR beta chains were confirmed in vitro to be specific for cytomegalovirus antigens. It was suggested by the authors that the approach could potentially be generalized to other disease states and immunological phenotypes. In a later analysis, the rate of TCR association differed among HLA loci, with DRB1 alleles having the most associated TCRs and HLA-C alleles having the fewest. An association between a missense DCLRE1C variant and V-gene and J-gene trimming of TCR beta chains was found in a later genetic analysis and replicated in an independent cohort. In both the original and validation cohorts, the classifier was reported to diagnose cytomegalovirus status with high specificity and sensitivity. Strong co-occurrence of HLA alleles, especially DR and DQ, made assigning TCR associations to individual alleles difficult. A further reported finding was that TCR beta sequences accurately predicted the HLA-A and HLA-B alleles for most subjects in the first cohort. Because counts were too low, around 17 rarely observed V segments, including chromosome 9 orphons, were left out of the earlier analysis of 587 of the donors. In a later analysis, several top co-occurrence clusters were reported to appear linked to parvovirus B19, influenza, CMV and Epstein-Barr virus. Some IMGT-functional V segments, including TRBV6-2 and TRBV6-3, could not be distinguished by the 87-base-pair reads and were therefore excluded. Across donors, most TCR sequences were observed very rarely, whereas some public TCRs were present in many individuals. In a later analysis, HLA-associated TCR beta chains showed more clonal expansion and lower generation probabilities than non-associated chains that were equally common. The cohort was sequenced for TCR beta chains only, and without alpha or paired-chain data the features that could be detected were limited. The sequencing pipeline was judged likely to have produced a cluster of highly shared sequence variants as a technical artifact.

Sequences were obtained from PBMCs. The chain was built from TRBV7-9 and TRBJ2-3; no confident D gene assignment can be made. The sequence was collected from a man aged 50 to 60 in good health and CMV-seropositive. For the CDR3, the sequence is CASSARQGTDTQYF. The DNA sequence is given as TGTGCCAGCAGCGCCCGCCAGGGCACAGATACGCAGTATTTT.